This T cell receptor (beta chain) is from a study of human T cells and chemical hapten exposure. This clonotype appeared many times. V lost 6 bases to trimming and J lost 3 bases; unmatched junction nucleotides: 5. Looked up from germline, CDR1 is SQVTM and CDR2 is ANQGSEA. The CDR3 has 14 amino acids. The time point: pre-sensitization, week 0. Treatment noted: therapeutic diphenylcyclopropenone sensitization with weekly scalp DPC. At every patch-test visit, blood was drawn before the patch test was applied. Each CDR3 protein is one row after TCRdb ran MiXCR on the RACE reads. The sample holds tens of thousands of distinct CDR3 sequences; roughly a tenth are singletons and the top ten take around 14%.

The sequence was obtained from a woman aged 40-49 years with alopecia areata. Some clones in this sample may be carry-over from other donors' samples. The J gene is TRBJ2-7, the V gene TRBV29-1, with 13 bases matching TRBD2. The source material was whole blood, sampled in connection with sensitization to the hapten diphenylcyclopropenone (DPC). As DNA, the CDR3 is TGCAGCGTCAGACTAGCGGGGGGAATCTACGAGCAGTACTTC. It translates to CSVRLAGGIYEQYF.